The T cell receptor beta chain under discussion was sequenced for a study of Ad26.COV2.S vaccination and SARS-CoV-2 variants. Study details: Participants got Ad26.COV2.S intramuscularly, once or twice 56 days apart.

In regard to this clone: Its antigen is not known.

Study-level findings and limits: Estimates derived from TCR breadth and depth analyses may have underestimated total T cell responses. Placebo and vaccine recipients had non-spike TCR breadth that was similar.

The V and J ends lost 7 bases and 6 bases, in that order; junction bases with no gene match: 7. The CDR3 loop spans 15 amino acids. CDR1 SNHLY and CDR2 FYNNEI come from the germline V gene. Measured with immunoSEQ multiplex PCR; TCRdb has only the in-frame clones, and not every one. In the table there are about 680,000 clones, around 89% of which are singletons. Treatment specified: about 20 received Ad26.COV2.S at low or high dose, single or two shots; about 5 received placebo; per-sample allocation not given. Following the first vaccine or placebo injection, samples were taken on day 63. A Boston donor was an adult aged 18-55 years.

This clonotype was obtained from a person aged 18 to 59 who received the Ad26.COV2.S COVID-19 vaccine or a placebo. This chain uses TRBV2 with TRBJ2-2; 11 bases align to TRBD1. The sample was peripheral blood, taken in a trial of Ad26.COV2.S vaccine versus placebo. CDR3 region: CASTRGTGGSGELFF. DNA for the CDR3: TGTGCCAGCACCCGCGGGACAGGGGGATCCGGGGAGCTGTTTTTT.